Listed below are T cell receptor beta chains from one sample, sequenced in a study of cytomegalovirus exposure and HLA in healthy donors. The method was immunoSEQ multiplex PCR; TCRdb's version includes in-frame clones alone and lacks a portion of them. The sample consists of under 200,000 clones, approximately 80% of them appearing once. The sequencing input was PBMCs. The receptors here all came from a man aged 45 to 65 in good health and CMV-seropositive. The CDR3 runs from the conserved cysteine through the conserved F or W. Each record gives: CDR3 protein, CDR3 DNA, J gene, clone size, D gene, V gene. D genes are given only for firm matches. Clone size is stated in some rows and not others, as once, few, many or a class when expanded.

CDR3aa: CASSMTGTYGYTF
CDR3nt: TGTGCCAGTAGTATGACAGGGACCTATGGCTACACCTTC
j_gene: TRBJ1-2
abundance: once
d_gene: TRBD1
v_gene: TRBV19

CDR3aa: CASREVGQWHF
CDR3nt: TGTGCCAGCAGGGAGGTGGGACAGTGGCACTTT
j_gene: TRBJ1-6
abundance: -
d_gene: TRBD1
v_gene: TRBV6-5

CDR3aa: CASSSSQGARGYGYTF
CDR3nt: TGTGCCAGTAGTTCCTCACAGGGGGCGCGGGGCTATGGCTACACCTTC
j_gene: TRBJ1-2
abundance: -
d_gene: TRBD1
v_gene: TRBV19

CDR3aa: CASKGGQSNEQFF
CDR3nt: TGTGCCAGCAAAGGGGGACAATCAAATGAGCAGTTCTTC
j_gene: TRBJ2-1
abundance: -
d_gene: -
v_gene: TRBV6-5

CDR3aa: CAWSPGQGAGQPQHF
CDR3nt: TGTGCCTGGAGTCCCGGACAGGGGGCCGGACAGCCCCAGCATTTT
j_gene: TRBJ1-5
abundance: -
d_gene: TRBD1
v_gene: TRBV30

CDR3aa: CASSPSAGADTQYF
CDR3nt: TGTGCCAGCTCACCTAGTGCGGGCGCAGATACGCAGTATTTT
j_gene: TRBJ2-3
abundance: -
d_gene: -
v_gene: TRBV18

CDR3aa: CASSWATGELFF
CDR3nt: TGTGCCAGCAGTTGGGCCACCGGGGAGCTGTTTTTT
j_gene: TRBJ2-2
abundance: -
d_gene: -
v_gene: TRBV11-2

CDR3aa: CASSPSPSGRREAFF
CDR3nt: TGTGCCAGCTCACCAAGCCCCTCCGGGAGGAGGGAAGCTTTCTTT
j_gene: TRBJ1-1
abundance: -
d_gene: -
v_gene: TRBV18

CDR3aa: CASSYGLAGDTDTQYF
CDR3nt: TGTGCCAGCAGTTACGGACTAGCGGGAGACACAGATACGCAGTATTTT
j_gene: TRBJ2-3
abundance: -
d_gene: TRBD2
v_gene: TRBV6-5

CDR3aa: CASSVGQGAGYTF
CDR3nt: TGTGCCAGCTCCGTGGGACAGGGCGCCGGCTACACCTTC
j_gene: TRBJ1-2
abundance: once
d_gene: TRBD1
v_gene: TRBV6-1

CDR3aa: CASSAPGQATGELFF
CDR3nt: TGTGCCAGCAGTGCGCCGGGACAGGCCACCGGGGAGCTGTTTTTT
j_gene: TRBJ2-2
abundance: -
d_gene: TRBD1
v_gene: TRBV6-5

CDR3aa: CASLKTAGQDEQFF
CDR3nt: TGTGCCAGCTTGAAGACTGCAGGACAAGATGAGCAGTTCTTC
j_gene: TRBJ2-1
abundance: once
d_gene: -
v_gene: TRBV6-6

CDR3aa: CASSHGLAGGFLDTGELFF
CDR3nt: TGTGCCAGTAGTCACGGACTAGCGGGAGGCTTTTTGGACACCGGGGAGCTGTTTTTT
j_gene: TRBJ2-2
abundance: -
d_gene: TRBD2
v_gene: TRBV19

CDR3aa: CASSVSGGDTQYF
CDR3nt: TGTGCCAGCAGCGTTTCTGGAGGGGATACGCAGTATTTT
j_gene: TRBJ2-3
abundance: -
d_gene: -
v_gene: TRBV9

CDR3aa: CASSLVTGANVLTF
CDR3nt: TGTGCCAGCAGCTTAGTTACAGGGGCCAACGTCCTGACTTTC
j_gene: TRBJ2-6
abundance: -
d_gene: -
v_gene: TRBV11-2

CDR3aa: CASRPGGEETQYF
CDR3nt: TGTGCCAGCAGGCCCGGGGGAGAAGAGACCCAGTACTTC
j_gene: TRBJ2-5
abundance: -
d_gene: -
v_gene: TRBV7-7